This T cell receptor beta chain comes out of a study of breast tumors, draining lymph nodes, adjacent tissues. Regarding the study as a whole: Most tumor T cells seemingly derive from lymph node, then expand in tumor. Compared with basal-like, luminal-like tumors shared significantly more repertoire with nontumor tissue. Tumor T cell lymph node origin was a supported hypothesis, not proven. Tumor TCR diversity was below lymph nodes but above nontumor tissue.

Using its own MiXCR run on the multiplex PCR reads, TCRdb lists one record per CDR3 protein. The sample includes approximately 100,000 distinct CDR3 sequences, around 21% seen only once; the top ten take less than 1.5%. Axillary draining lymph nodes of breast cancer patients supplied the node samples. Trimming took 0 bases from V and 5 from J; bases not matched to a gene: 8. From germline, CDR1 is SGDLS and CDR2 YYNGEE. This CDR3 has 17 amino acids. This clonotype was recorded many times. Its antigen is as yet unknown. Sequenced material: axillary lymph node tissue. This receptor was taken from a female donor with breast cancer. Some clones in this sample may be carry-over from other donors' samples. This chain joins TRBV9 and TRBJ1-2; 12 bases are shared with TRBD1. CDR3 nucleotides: TGTGCCAGCAGCGTAGGCGGGACAGGGGGCGCAGGGTATGGCTACACCTTC. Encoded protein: CASSVGGTGGAGYGYTF.